A selection of T cell receptor beta chains follows, all from one sample in a study of blood T cell repertoires in COVID-19. Clones were read by immunoSEQ multiplex PCR, and TCRdb kept only the in-frame ones, dropping some. Of some 290,000 clones listed, about nine tenths are singletons. Sequencing was performed on peripheral blood. All receptors come from a woman aged 25 to 45 with COVID-19, enrolled during active disease. The CDR3 runs from the conserved cysteine through the conserved F or W. The order of the fields is D gene, V gene, J gene, clone size, CDR3 protein. The D gene is left open where the match is weak. Size is stated for part of the rows, as once, few or many counts, or as a class when the clone is expanded.

>NA|TRBV11-2|TRBJ2-3|NA
CASSLLKAVWRPSTDTQYF
>NA|TRBV18|TRBJ2-7|NA
CASSSEGTGYEQYF
>NA|TRBV5-4|TRBJ1-1|NA
CASSRPTPGAEAFF
>NA|TRBV12-3/TRBV12-4|TRBJ1-2|once
CATKRTSSGGYTF
>NA|TRBV5-1|TRBJ2-3|NA
CASSLEAITDTQYF
>TRBD1|TRBV3-1/TRBV3-2|TRBJ1-3|NA
CASSRRGQGANTIYF
>TRBD2|TRBV11-2|TRBJ2-7|NA
CASSLGLAGFYEQYF
>NA|TRBV5-1|TRBJ1-1|NA
CASSSPGRNTEAFF
>TRBD1|TRBV7-2|TRBJ2-2|NA
CASSGRQGTTGELFF
>TRBD1|TRBV7-6|TRBJ2-5|NA
CASSSLQGARETQYF
>TRBD1|TRBV2|TRBJ1-3|NA
CASSGQGSVAGNTIYF
>NA|TRBV10-1|TRBJ1-1|NA
CASRQGLNTEAFF
>NA|TRBV30|TRBJ1-5|NA
CAWSVGQVRSNQPQHF
>NA|TRBV5-4|TRBJ1-6|NA
CASSLVETANSPLHF
>TRBD2|TRBV4-2|TRBJ2-2|NA
CASSQASGLANTGELFF
>TRBD1|TRBV2|TRBJ2-1|NA
CASRGGQGLNEQFF
>NA|TRBV5-4|TRBJ2-5|NA
CASSFPGETQYF
>TRBD2|TRBV30|TRBJ2-3|NA
CAWDWGREGTDTQYF
>TRBD1|TRBV14|TRBJ2-5|NA
CASSQGDRPKETQYF
>TRBD1|TRBV28|TRBJ2-7|NA
CASSPIGGQGMHEQYF
>NA|TRBV19|TRBJ1-1|NA
CASRLQGDTEAFF
>TRBD2|TRBV4-1|TRBJ2-5|once
CASSQALAGQETQYF